This TCR beta chain derives from a study of T cell responses to AZD1222 COVID-19 vaccine. Germline V gives CDR1 SGHVS, CDR2 FNYEAQ. CDR3 length: 14 amino acids. V was cut by 3 bases and J by 8 bases, with 14 bases left in between. To note about this clone: Its specificity is not known.

Profiling relied on immunoSEQ multiplex PCR, and the TCRdb table lists in-frame clones only, not all of them. The sample yields more than 250,000 clones, 80% to 95% seen once. Overall study findings and caveats: There were mostly white British donors and more females than males, and clonal diversity was possibly underestimated.

The TCR was taken from an adult in good health. The chain has TRBV7-6 and TRBJ2-1; possibly TRBD1 for D (5 bases). The sample was peripheral blood, taken on day 0 of AZD1222 vaccination. Here the CDR3 DNA reads TGTGCCAGCAGCTTGACAGCTTCTTTTCATGAGCAGTTCTTC. Amino acids: CASSLTASFHEQFF.